The 8 T cell receptor beta chains below all came from one sample that was sequenced in a study of radiotherapy plus CTLA-4 blockade in lung cancer. The data were produced by immunoSEQ multiplex PCR, yet TCRdb's version contains in-frame clones alone and is incomplete. The sample lists around 95,000 clones; approximately 83% were seen once. Sequenced material: peripheral blood, taken from a patient treated with radiotherapy plus ipilimumab. The receptors were sampled from a human donor with non-small cell lung cancer who had stable disease on radiotherapy plus ipilimumab.

J is TRBJ2-7 and V is TRBV27, with 9 bases fitting TRBD2. Germline trimming cut 2 bases from V and 1 base from J; bases unmatched to any gene: 9. Germline CDR1 reads MNHEY; CDR2 reads SMNVEV (reference sequence). CDR3 size: 17 residues. CDR3 DNA sequence: TGTGCCAGCAGTTTACGTCCTAGCGGGGCGTTTTCCTACGAGCAGTACTTC. Translation gives CASSLRPSGAFSYEQYF.

This clone was found once. This rearrangement joins TRBV10-2 to TRBJ1-1, with D maybe TRBD1 (5 bases). The CDR3 extends over 11 amino acids. Between the trimmed V and J ends, which lost 4 bases and 7 bases, there was a span of 7 bases. Germline loops: CDR1 WSHSY, CDR2 SAAADI. The CDR3 DNA follows: TGCGCCAGCAGTGGACAGCGTGAAGCTTTCTTT. Encoded protein: CASSGQREAFF.

This CDR3 reads CASSMPAGGMDTQYF. The CDR3 region has the DNA TGTGCCAGTAGTATGCCTGCGGGGGGCATGGATACGCAGTATTTT. V and J are TRBV19 and TRBJ2-3; the match to TRBD2 covers 8 bases. V was clipped by 3 bases and J by 6 bases; unmatched bases: 8. This CDR3 is built from 15 residues. CDR1 and CDR2 (germline): LNHDA, SQIVND (reference sequence).

The chain is built from TRBV30 and TRBJ2-7; 11 bases map to TRBD1. The germline V gene has CDR1 GTSNPN and CDR2 SVGIG (reference sequence). Trimming at V came to 2 bases and at J to 6 bases, leaving 6 bases not matched to a gene. The CDR3 loop spans 14 amino acids. The CDR3 DNA reads TGTGCCTGGAGTCCCGGGACAGGGGGGTTCGAGCAGTACTTC. It encodes CAWSPGTGGFEQYF.

The gene calls are TRBV28 and TRBJ1-4, with D uncertain. With 8 bases removed from V and 0 bases from J, the gap between germline ends came to 10 bases. CDR1 is MDHEN and CDR2 is SYDVKM in the germline V gene. The CDR3 spans 14 residues. The CDR3 DNA follows: TGTGCCAGCGGTGCAGTGGCAACTAATGAAAAACTGTTTTTT. Translation: CASGAVATNEKLFF.

This clone appeared a single time. The rearrangement uses TRBV6-1 and TRBJ2-2, with TRBD2 identical over 10 bases. V gave up 2 bases and J gave up 4 bases; unmatched junction bases: 13. Germline values: CDR1 MNHNS, CDR2 SASEGT. The CDR3 is 19 amino acids. CDR3 DNA sequence: TGTGCCAGCAGTGAATTAGCGGGAGGTACCGGCCTGGGCACCGGGGAGCTGTTTTTT. Translation gives CASSELAGGTGLGTGELFF.

The chain combines TRBV19 with TRBJ2-1; the D call may be TRBD1 or TRBD2 (6 bases each). Between the trimmed V and J ends, which lost 7 bases and 6 bases, there was a span of 16 bases. Germline CDR1 and CDR2: LNHDA and SQIVND (reference sequence). This CDR3 is 14 amino acids long. The CDR3 DNA reads TGTGCCAGTACCACTCGGGGGCGCCTCAATGAGCAGTTCTTC. It yields the protein CASTTRGRLNEQFF. The whole variable domain, remainder taken from reference TRBV19 and TRBJ2-1, is DGGITQSPKYLFRKEGQNVTLSCEQNLNHDAMYWYRQDPGQGLRLIYYSQIVNDFQKGDIAEGYSVSREKKESFPLTVTSAQKNPTAFYLCASTTRGRLNEQFFGPGTRLTVL.

The rearrangement uses TRBV9 and TRBJ2-3, with D possibly TRBD2 on 5 matching bases. Deletions cut 0 bases from V and 0 bases from J, with 11 bases between. The germline V gene has CDR1 SGDLS and CDR2 YYNGEE. The CDR3 sequence is 16 residues long. CDR3 residues: CASSVEAGASTDTQYF. DNA for the CDR3: TGTGCCAGCAGCGTAGAGGCGGGCGCTAGCACAGATACGCAGTATTTT.